This TCR beta chain was captured in a study of shared clonotypes between healthy human individuals. Assay used: immunoSEQ multiplex PCR; TCRdb lists only in-frame clones, some missing. This table has some 2,000,000 clones, nearly 97% appearing once. Trimming removed 6 bases from V and 9 bases from J, with 9 bases in between. The CDR3 totals 12 residues. Germline V gives CDR1 SEHNR, CDR2 FQNEAQ (reference sequence). Sequencing was carried out using naive CD4+ T cells sorted from blood. The subset denotes: CD45RA+ positively selected. This chain links TRBV7-9 with TRBJ1-6; D is undetermined. This clonotype was sampled from a man aged 18 to 30 in good health. CDR3 region: CASSPEGSPLHF. The DNA for the CDR3 is TGTGCCAGCAGTCCGGAGGGTTCACCCCTCCACTTT.